Following are 21 T cell receptor beta chains from one sample sequenced in a study of prognosis after radiotherapy for stage I lung cancer (dated by TCRdb to about 2021). The listed sequencing device is Illumina HiSeq 3000. Two rounds of multiplex PCR were used to amplify the TCR beta CDR3 region from genomic DNA. The first PCR round used primers specific to each TRBV and TRBJ gene, and the primer sequences were filed in Chinese patent CN105087789A. Clones were called with MiXCR by TCRdb after fastp trimmed the public reads at Q25, and only in-frame beta chains were retained. Each record represents a unique CDR3 protein, reported with the most common genes and DNA among its rows. Across this sample there are some 36,000 distinct CDR3 sequences, with around 22% seen only once. Jointly, the top ten make up less than 30% of the sample. The material was PBMCs, obtained before or after stereotactic body radiation therapy (not recorded which). The receptors were sampled from a donor over 45 with non-small cell lung cancer.

About this clonotype itself: With a much larger clone just one base away, this may be a read error. V and J are TRBV4-1 and TRBJ2-2; D unresolved. CDR1 MGHRA and CDR2 YSYEKL come from the germline V gene. Trimming removed 4 bases at V and 5 bases at J, with 11 bases between. This CDR3 has 14 amino acids. CDR3 DNA: TGCGCCAGCAGCCGAGTCCAACCGACCGGGGAGCTGTTTTTT. Translation: CASSRVQPTGELFF.

This clonotype showed up many times. V and J are TRBV20-1 and TRBJ2-3; the D gene could be TRBD1 or TRBD2 (6 bases each). The CDR3 extends over 14 amino acids. CDR1 and CDR2 from the germline V gene are DFQATT and SNEGSKA (reference sequence). Between the trimmed V and J ends, which lost 1 base and 2 bases, there was a span of 10 bases. This CDR3 is CSARVPGATDTQYF. The CDR3 bases are TGCAGTGCTAGAGTCCCGGGGGCCACAGATACGCAGTATTTT.

In its sample, this clonotype was seen once. This may be a read error, as it is one base from a much larger clone. This chain uses TRBV29-1 with TRBJ2-5; possibly TRBD1 or TRBD2 for D (5 bases each). The CDR3 consists of 10 residues. Germline V gene data show CDR1 as SQVTM and CDR2 as ANQGSEA. Trimming removed 4 bases from V and 8 bases from J, with 8 bases in between. CDR3 in amino acids: CSVGRDTQYF. The CDR3, as DNA: TGCAGCGTTGGAAGGGACACCCAGTACTTC.

This clonotype was seen a few times. This rearrangement joins TRBV10-2 to TRBJ1-4, with D maybe TRBD1 (6 bases). The CDR3 is 15 amino acids. CDR1 is WSHSY and CDR2 is SAAADI in the germline V gene. V gave up 0 bases and J gave up 3 bases, with 8 bases separating them. The CDR3, as DNA: TGCGCCAGCAGTGAGTCTAAGGGGGCTAATGAAAAACTGTTTTTT. This gives the protein CASSESKGANEKLFF.

This clonotype has only one observation. This is likely an artifact of a read error, given a far larger clone one base away. This chain uses TRBV6-4 with TRBJ2-3, with a tentative D call TRBD2 (5 bases). CDR1 is MRHNA and CDR2 is SNTAGT in the germline V gene. CDR3 length: 18 amino acids. The V and J ends lost 6 bases and 0 bases respectively, with 22 bases between them. The CDR3 DNA follows: TGTGCCAGCAGCCGTCGGGGTGACGGGGATACTAGCACAGATACGCAGTATTTT. The encoded protein is CASSRRGDGDTSTDTQYF.

This clonotype was detected many times. The CDR3 bases are TGTGCCAGCAGCCCCAAAGAGACTAATGAAAAACTGTTTTTT. Translation: CASSPKETNEKLFF. The V and J genes are TRBV7-6 and TRBJ1-4; no clear D gene. This CDR3 contains 14 residues. Germline V gene sequence: CDR1 SGHVS, CDR2 FNYEAQ. Trimming took 5 bases from V and 2 from J, leaving 9 bases between them.

This clonotype was seen ten or more times. The rearrangement joins TRBV18 to TRBJ1-1; no reliable D call. This CDR3 contains 15 residues. Trimming stripped 6 bases from V and 1 base from J, with 15 bases between. Germline CDR1 and CDR2: KGHSH and LQKENI. The CDR3 is CASSSPSRANTEAFF. CDR3 bases: TGTGCCAGCTCCTCGCCGTCAAGAGCGAACACTGAAGCTTTCTTT.

This clonotype was observed at least ten times. The junction does not match germline at one end; this may be a read error. The V call is TRBV12-3 or TRBV12-4, the J call TRBJ1-2, with a tentative D call TRBD1 (6 bases). CDR3 size: 15 residues. CDR3 protein: CASTLGQIANHGYTF. The CDR3 region has the DNA TGTGCCAGCACCTTAGGACAGATAGCTAACCATGGCTACACCTTC.

This clonotype has a count of ten or more. A much more abundant neighbour one base away suggests this may be a read error. V gene TRBV20-1 combines with J gene TRBJ2-6, with D unresolved. The CDR3 has 15 amino acids. With 1 base removed from V and 0 bases from J, the gap between germline ends came to 7 bases. Germline V lookup: CDR1 DFQATT, CDR2 SNEGSKA (reference sequence). The CDR3 DNA reads TGCAGTGCTAGAGCTGAGATCTCTGGGGCCAACGTCCTGACTTTC. Translating it yields CSARAEISGANVLTF.

This clonotype was counted many times. This chain joins TRBV10-3 and TRBJ2-7; D may be TRBD1 or TRBD2 (5 bases each). This CDR3 has 14 amino acids. Per the germline V gene, CDR1 is ENHRY and CDR2 is SYGVKD. V shed 11 bases and J shed 5 bases, with 22 bases lying between them. The CDR3 sequence: CAVWSGAGGDEQYF. The CDR3 DNA sequence: TGTGCCGTCTGGTCCGGGGCCGGCGGCGACGAGCAGTACTTC.

This clonotype was seen repeatedly, ten times or more. The V and J genes are TRBV12-3 or TRBV12-4 and TRBJ1-5; D is uncertain. With 6 bases removed from V and 5 bases from J, the gap between germline ends came to 11 bases. This CDR3 is 13 amino acids long. DNA of the CDR3: TGTGCCAGCAGCCGGAGCGAAGATCAGCCCCAGCATTTT. It is translated as CASSRSEDQPQHF.

Only one count was recorded for this clonotype. The rearrangement links TRBV12-3 or TRBV12-4 to TRBJ2-2, with 15 bases identical to TRBD2. With 6 bases clipped from V and 4 bases from J, the junction kept 24 bases outside the gene matches. The CDR3 is 23 amino acids. CDR3 sequence (DNA): TGTGCCAGCAGCTTAACGTACACGGGACAGGGACTAGCGGGGGGTACGAGCACCGGGGAGCTGTTTTTT. Protein product: CASSLTYTGQGLAGGTSTGELFF.

This clonotype was recorded many times. The rearrangement joins TRBV30 to TRBJ1-4; 7 positions agree with TRBD1. This CDR3 is 15 amino acids long. V shed 7 bases and J 0 bases; nucleotides not matched to a gene: 8. Looked up from germline, CDR1 is GTSNPN and CDR2 is SVGIG (reference sequence). The CDR3 coding sequence is TGTGCCTTGGACAGGAGACACGCAACTAATGAAAAACTGTTTTTT. Translated: CALDRRHATNEKLFF.

This clonotype came up many times. This sequence joins TRBV20-1 and TRBJ1-5; a possible D gene is TRBD1 (6 bases). V lost 5 bases and J lost 7, with 12 bases in between. This CDR3 region has 12 residues. Germline V lookup: CDR1 DFQATT, CDR2 SNEGSKA (reference sequence). As DNA, the CDR3 is TGCAGTGCTGGGGGCTCGGGACAGCCCCAGCATTTT. Translated: CSAGGSGQPQHF.

Ten or more counts support this clonotype. This may be a read error: a much more frequent sequence differs by one nucleotide. The chain links TRBV6-1 to TRBJ2-1, with TRBD1 as a possible D gene (5 bases). V was trimmed by 6 bases and J by 5 bases, leaving 14 bases between them. This CDR3 contains 14 residues. CDR1 is MNHNS, CDR2 SASEGT, per germline. The CDR3 here is CASRDTGLNNEQFF. CDR3 coding DNA: TGTGCCAGCAGGGACACCGGCCTGAACAATGAGCAGTTCTTC.

With respect to this clonotype: This sequence may be a read error, since a much larger clone differs from it by one base. This chain connects TRBV25-1 to TRBJ1-4; D is uncertain. Looked up from germline, CDR1 is MGHDK and CDR2 is SYGVNS. The CDR3 has 14 residues. CDR3 DNA: TGTGCCAGAAGTGAATTGGCCATTGGAGAAAAACTGTTTTTT. It specifies CARSELAIGEKLFF.

This clonotype was detected many times. The chain is built from TRBV9 and TRBJ1-2; 10 positions match TRBD1. The CDR3 is 14 amino acids. Germline V gene sequence: CDR1 SGDLS, CDR2 YYNGEE. The junction had 4 bases not matched to a gene; V was cut back by 0 bases and J by 8 bases. DNA for the CDR3: TGTGCCAGCAGCGTAGTGGACAGGGGGGGCGGCTACACCTTC. Translated, it gives CASSVVDRGGGYTF.

The table lists this clonotype with many counts. The chain joins TRBV6-1 to TRBJ2-3; D ambiguous. The CDR3 consists of 13 residues. Germline V CDR1 and CDR2: MNHNS, SASEGT. V lost 6 bases and J 2 bases, leaving 9 bases between the germline ends. CDR3 amino acids: CASRVLLTDTQYF. CDR3 coding DNA: TGTGCCAGCAGGGTTCTACTCACAGATACGCAGTATTTT.

The chain links TRBV6-2 or TRBV6-3 to TRBJ2-1; TRBD1 might be the D (5 bases). The end of the DNA aligns better with TRBJ2-5, so the J call may be wrong. This CDR3 region has 15 residues. The germline gives CDR1 MNHEY, CDR2 SVGEGT. Here the CDR3 DNA reads TGTGCCAGCAGTGAATTGGCAGGGATGCAAGAGACCCAGTACTTC. Protein sequence: CASSELAGMQETQYF.

A remark on this clonotype: Compared with germline, one end of the junction differs, possibly owing to a read error. This chain uses TRBV2 with TRBJ2-3; D could derive from TRBD1 or TRBD2 (5 bases each). In germline, CDR1 is SNHLY, CDR2 FYNNEI. The CDR3 covers 16 residues. The CDR3 bases are TGTGCCAGCAGTGAATCGGCTGGGGGAGCAACAGATACGCAGTTTTTT. It encodes CASSESAGGATDTQFF.

This clonotype was recorded many times. The rearrangement joins TRBV30 to TRBJ1-2, with 8 bases aligning to TRBD1. The CDR3 totals 15 residues. The J segment lost 5 bases and the V segment lost 4 bases, leaving 12 bases of the junction unmatched. The germline V gene has CDR1 GTSNPN and CDR2 SVGIG (reference sequence). The CDR3 DNA reads TGTGCCTGGAACCTTGGACAGGGAAGTGAATATGGCTACACCTTC. This encodes CAWNLGQGSEYGYTF. Full variable domain (missing parts from reference TRBV30 and TRBJ1-2): SQTIHQWPATLVQPVGSPLSLECTVEGTSNPNLYWYRQAAGRGLQLLFYSVGIGQISSEVPQNLSASRPQDRQFILSSKKLLLSDSGFYLCAWNLGQGSEYGYTFGSGTRLTVV.